The clone carrying this TCR beta chain was detected a few times. Antigen: not known. The data originate from a study of beta chain features in type 1 diabetes. Regarding the study as a whole: A definitive answer on HLA type influencing TCRB rearrangement was not reached here. When Type 1 diabetes patients were examined, their TCRB CDR3s proved moderately but significantly shorter in all four CD4+ subsets. Comparison showed that naive, central memory and Treg TCRB repertoires appeared more similar among patients than among healthy donors.

The germline CDR1 and CDR2 sequences are MDHEN and SYDVKM. This CDR3 comprises 15 residues. Trimming removed 6 bases at V and 0 bases at J, with 12 bases between. Every single donor gave one heparinised blood draw, and these averaged about 100 mL. TCRB transcripts that were expressed got sequenced, as all of the isolated RNA had been reverse transcribed. Profiled with immunoSEQ multiplex PCR; TCRdb holds only in-frame clones, not every one. Among some 240,000 clones listed, under 13% were seen once. This sequence was found in a man between 18 and 35 years old in good health. The specimen was central memory CD4+ T cells from blood. This chain joins TRBV28 and TRBJ1-5; D possibly corresponds to TRBD1 (5 bases). CDR3 coding DNA: TGTGCCAGCAGGCACCGAAGGGGTAGCAATCAGCCCCAGCATTTT. This translates into CASRHRRGSNQPQHF.